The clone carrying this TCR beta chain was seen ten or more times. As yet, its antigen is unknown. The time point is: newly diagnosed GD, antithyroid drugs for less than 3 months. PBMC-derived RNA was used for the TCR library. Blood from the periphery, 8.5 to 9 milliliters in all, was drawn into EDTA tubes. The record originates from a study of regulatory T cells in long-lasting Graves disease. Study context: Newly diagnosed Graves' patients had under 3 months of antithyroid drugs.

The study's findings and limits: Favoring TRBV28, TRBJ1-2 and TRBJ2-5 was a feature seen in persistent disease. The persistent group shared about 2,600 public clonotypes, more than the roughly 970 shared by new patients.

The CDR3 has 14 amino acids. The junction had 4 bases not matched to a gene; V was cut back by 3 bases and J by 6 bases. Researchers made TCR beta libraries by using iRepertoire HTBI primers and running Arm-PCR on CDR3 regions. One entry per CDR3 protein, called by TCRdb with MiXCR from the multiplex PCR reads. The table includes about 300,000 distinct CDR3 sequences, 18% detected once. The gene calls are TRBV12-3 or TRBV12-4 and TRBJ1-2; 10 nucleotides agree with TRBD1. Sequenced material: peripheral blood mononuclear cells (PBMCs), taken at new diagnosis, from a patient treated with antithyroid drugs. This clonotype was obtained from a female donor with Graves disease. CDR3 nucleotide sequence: TGTGCCAGCAGTTTTCGAGGGACAGGGGATGGCTACACCTTC. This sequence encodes CASSFRGTGDGYTF.